This is a list of T cell receptor beta chains from one sample in a study of shared clonotypes between healthy human individuals. Profiling relied on immunoSEQ multiplex PCR, and the TCRdb table lists in-frame clones only, not all of them. The profile shows some 100,000 clones, roughly 70% of them singletons. The sample comprised memory CD8+ T cells sorted from blood. The source is a woman in her 30s in good health. Both conserved end residues are part of each CDR3. Each record gives: D gene, J gene, V gene, clone size, CDR3 protein, CDR3 DNA. The D gene is left open where the match is weak. Clone size is shown for a subset of rows, as once, few, many or a class of expanded clone.

TRBD2	TRBJ2-1	TRBV5-4	NA	CASSAGAYNEQFF	TGTGCCAGCAGCGCGGGAGCTTACAATGAGCAGTTCTTC
NA	TRBJ2-5	TRBV5-6	NA	CASSRRQPPETQYF	TGTGCCAGCAGCCGAAGGCAACCTCCGGAGACCCAGTACTTC
TRBD1	TRBJ2-3	TRBV28	few	CASSSGQGTDTQYF	TGTGCCAGCAGTTCGGGACAGGGCACAGATACGCAGTATTTT
TRBD2	TRBJ2-7	TRBV6-4	few	CAVTSGRVDEQYF	TGTGCCGTAACTAGCGGGAGGGTCGACGAGCAGTACTTC
NA	TRBJ2-7	TRBV27	NA	CASSRTELYEQYF	TGTGCCAGCAGCCGGACTGAACTCTACGAGCAGTACTTC
NA	TRBJ2-7	TRBV7-2	NA	CASSLDRNYEQYF	TGTGCCAGCAGCTTGGACAGAAACTACGAGCAGTACTTC
NA	TRBJ2-3	TRBV6-6	many	CASSYSRAGSDTQYF	TGTGCCAGCAGTTACTCCCGCGCGGGCTCAGATACGCAGTATTTT
NA	TRBJ1-5	TRBV7-2	NA	CASSSHSRRGDQPQHF	TGTGCCAGCAGCTCGCACTCACGCCGCGGAGACCAGCCCCAGCATTTT
NA	TRBJ1-1	TRBV27	NA	CASSLGWDTEAFF	TGTGCCAGCAGTTTAGGGTGGGACACTGAAGCTTTCTTT
NA	TRBJ1-5	TRBV29-1	NA	CSVAGFNQPQHF	TGCAGCGTTGCGGGATTCAATCAGCCCCAGCATTTT
TRBD1	TRBJ1-3	TRBV11-2	NA	CASSFLKGQGANTIYF	TGTGCCAGCAGCTTTCTAAAGGGACAGGGTGCAAACACCATATATTTT
TRBD1	TRBJ2-5	TRBV25-1	NA	CASSNRDRGYQETQYF	TGTGCCAGCAGTAACCGGGACAGGGGTTACCAAGAGACCCAGTACTTC
TRBD2	TRBJ2-7	TRBV4-1	NA	CASSPGLAMAYEQYF	TGCGCCAGCAGCCCGGGACTAGCGATGGCCTACGAGCAGTACTTC
TRBD2	TRBJ2-7	TRBV4-1	NA	CASSRTSGRAYEQYF	TGCGCCAGCAGCCGCACTAGCGGGAGGGCCTACGAGCAGTACTTC
NA	TRBJ2-5	TRBV6-1	NA	CASSAFLGGQETQYF	TGTGCCAGCAGCGCCTTCCTGGGGGGTCAAGAGACCCAGTACTTC
TRBD2	TRBJ2-1	TRBV6-4	NA	CASSDEGTSGGGREQFF	TGTGCCAGCAGTGACGAGGGGACTAGCGGGGGAGGGCGCGAGCAGTTCTTC
TRBD2	TRBJ2-3	TRBV2	NA	CASSERGAGVMDTQYF	TGTGCCAGCAGTGAAAGGGGAGCGGGAGTGATGGATACGCAGTATTTT
TRBD2	TRBJ2-1	TRBV6-4	few	CASGQSAGEGGHNEQFF	TGTGCCAGCGGTCAATCAGCGGGAGAGGGAGGTCACAATGAGCAGTTCTTC